Below, 19 T cell receptor beta chains from the same sample are listed, as sequenced in a study of radiotherapy plus CTLA-4 blockade in lung cancer. The method was immunoSEQ multiplex PCR; TCRdb's version includes in-frame clones alone and lacks a portion of them. The table shows under 35,000 clones, with around 70% occurring only once. This sample comprised peripheral blood, obtained from a patient treated with radiotherapy plus ipilimumab. These receptors all stem from a human donor with non-small cell lung cancer whose response to radiotherapy plus ipilimumab could not be evaluated.

The V and J genes are TRBV28 and TRBJ1-6, with 12 bases matching TRBD1. This CDR3 region has 15 residues. V trimming: 5 bases; J trimming: 10 bases; junction bases outside the gene matches: 6. Germline CDR1 reads MDHEN; CDR2 reads SYDVKM. CDR3 sequence reads: CASSPRDRGHSPLHF. The CDR3 coding sequence is TGTGCCAGCAGTCCCCGGGACAGGGGGCACTCACCCCTCCACTTT.

J is TRBJ1-6 and V is TRBV6-5; the D gene is possibly TRBD1 (6 bases). The CDR3 is 13 amino acids. Trimming cost V 5 bases and J 14 bases, with 16 bases left between them. The germline V gene encodes CDR1 MNHEY and CDR2 SVGAGI. Here the CDR3 reads CASSRDTSRSLHF. Here the CDR3 DNA reads TGTGCCAGCAGTCGGGACACCTCGAGATCCCTCCACTTT.

The chain carries TRBV21-1 and TRBJ2-1; no DNA check was done on the table's D call, TRBD2. TRBV21-1 constitutes a pseudogene. CDR3 length: 16 amino acids. The CDR3 spells CASSKEALADQNEQFF. CDR3 DNA: TGTGCCAGCAGCAAAGAGGCACTAGCGGACCAGAATGAGCAGTTCTTC.

The J gene is TRBJ2-1, the V gene TRBV5-1; weak D call: TRBD2 (7 bases). This CDR3 region has 12 residues. V was shortened by 4 bases and J by 10 bases, with 12 bases between the two germline ends. In germline, CDR1 is SGHRS, CDR2 YFSETQ. CDR3 coding DNA: TGCGCCAGCAGCATACAGGGAGGGGAGCAGTTCTTC. Amino acid sequence: CASSIQGGEQFF.

The chain carries TRBV2 and TRBJ1-3; D gene uncertain. This CDR3 region has 15 residues. In germline, CDR1 is SNHLY, CDR2 FYNNEI. V was shortened by 3 bases and J by 0 bases, with 9 bases between the two germline ends. CDR3 DNA sequence: TGTGCCAGCAGTGAGAAGCGACTCTCTGGAAACACCATATATTTT. It codes for CASSEKRLSGNTIYF.

V usage is TRBV29-1 and J usage is TRBJ1-2; 7 bases map to TRBD1. CDR3 size: 13 residues. Germline CDR1 reads SQVTM; CDR2 reads ANQGSEA. V shed 6 bases and J 10 bases; nucleotides not matched to a gene: 14. In DNA, the CDR3 is TGCAGCGTAAAAACCGGGACAGCAGGTATCTACACCTTC. Translation gives CSVKTGTAGIYTF. The variable domain in full, with the rest retrieved from reference TRBV29-1 and TRBJ1-2, is SAVISQKPSRDICQRGTSLTIQCQVDSQVTMMFWYRQQPGQSLTLIATANQGSEATYESGFVIDKFPISRPNLTFSTLTVSNMSPEDSSIYLCSVKTGTAGIYTFGSGTRLTVV.

This sequence joins TRBV7-2 and TRBJ2-2, with a tentative D call TRBD2 (7 bases). V was pared by 4 bases and J by 9 bases, with 12 bases between. Germline V gene data show CDR1 as SGHTA and CDR2 as FQGNSA. This CDR3 has 13 amino acids. The CDR3 DNA follows: TGTGCCAGCAGCTCTAGGGGGGGTCGGGAGCTGTTTTTT. It is translated as CASSSRGGRELFF.

The CDR3, as DNA: TGTGCCAGCTCACCAACTCCCGGGACAGGTATCGGCTCTGGGGCCAACGTCCTGACTTTC. Its protein product is CASSPTPGTGIGSGANVLTF. The chain combines TRBV18 with TRBJ2-6; 8 positions agree with TRBD1. Trimming removed 2 bases from V and 0 bases from J; junction bases left unmatched: 12. The CDR3 contains 20 residues. Germline V gives CDR1 KGHSH, CDR2 LQKENI.

The rearrangement links TRBV5-1 to TRBJ1-1; D uncertain. The CDR3 is 15 residues long. Per germline, CDR1 SGHRS and CDR2 YFSETQ. V was pared by 0 bases and J by 0 bases, with 9 bases between. The CDR3 protein is CASSLDRHMNTEAFF. DNA for the CDR3: TGCGCCAGCAGCTTGGACAGACATATGAACACTGAAGCTTTCTTT.

This clone was recorded a few times. The J gene is TRBJ1-2, the V gene TRBV19; TRBD1 might be the D (5 bases). Looked up from germline, CDR1 is LNHDA and CDR2 is SQIVND (reference sequence). This CDR3 comprises 14 residues. V was shortened by 3 bases and J by 2 bases, with 10 bases between the two germline ends. DNA for the CDR3: TGTGCCAGTAGTATTTCTGGACACAACTATGGCTACACCTTC. Protein product: CASSISGHNYGYTF. The whole variable domain, filled in from reference TRBV19 and TRBJ1-2, reads DGGITQSPKYLFRKEGQNVTLSCEQNLNHDAMYWYRQDPGQGLRLIYYSQIVNDFQKGDIAEGYSVSREKKESFPLTVTSAQKNPTAFYLCASSISGHNYGYTFGSGTRLTVV.

The genes are TRBV25-1 and TRBJ1-1, with D possibly being TRBD1 (6 bases). The germline V gene has CDR1 MGHDK and CDR2 SYGVNS. The CDR3 extends over 13 amino acids. The V gene lost 8 bases and the J gene lost 2 bases, with 12 bases spanning the gap. CDR3 DNA: TGTGCCAGCGACCCAGGGGCAAACACTGAAGCTTTCTTT. Amino acids: CASDPGANTEAFF.

The rearrangement links TRBV6-5 to TRBJ2-6, with 8 bases that match TRBD1. J lost 2 bases, V lost 10 bases, and 7 bases had no gene match. CDR3 length: 15 amino acids. The germline CDR1 and CDR2 sequences are MNHEY and SVGAGI. CDR3 nucleotides: TGTGCCACTGGACAGGGCTTCACTGGGGCCAACGTCCTGACTTTC. Its protein is CATGQGFTGANVLTF.

This clone showed up just a few times. The V call is TRBV7-8, the J call TRBJ2-3; TRBD1 matches at 8 bases. CDR3 length: 17 amino acids. Germline V gives CDR1 SGHVS, CDR2 FQNEAQ. V was clipped by 5 bases and J by 5 bases; unmatched bases: 15. CDR3: CASSPSPGRQGRDTQYF. CDR3 DNA: TGTGCCAGCAGCCCCAGCCCCGGACGACAGGGGAGAGATACGCAGTATTTT.

J is TRBJ1-2 and V is TRBV11-2; maybe TRBD1 (6 bases). CDR1 is SGHAT and CDR2 is FQNNGV in the germline V gene. The CDR3 runs to 12 residues. Deletions cut 2 bases from V and 5 bases from J, with 6 bases between. Written as DNA, the CDR3 is TGTGCCAGCAGCTTAAGGGGGTATGGCTACACCTTC. As protein: CASSLRGYGYTF.

The CDR3 region has the DNA TGCGCCAGCAGCGTTCGGGGGGCGACCTACAATGAGCAGTTCTTC. Encoded protein: CASSVRGATYNEQFF. The rearrangement links TRBV5-1 to TRBJ2-1; TRBD2 is a possible D gene (7 bases). The CDR3 is 15 amino acids. Germline CDR1 is SGHRS and CDR2 is YFSETQ. V lost 4 bases and J lost 2, with 13 bases in between.

This clone occurred once. The CDR3 sequence is CASSYGRRGYGYTF. CDR3 in DNA: TGTGCCAGCAGTTACGGTCGTCGGGGCTATGGCTACACCTTC. This chain uses TRBV6-5 with TRBJ1-2; no clear D. Trimming stripped 2 bases from V and 4 bases from J, with 11 bases between. The CDR3 length is 14 residues. Germline values: CDR1 MNHEY, CDR2 SVGAGI.

This clone occurred a few times. The chain recombines TRBV19 with TRBJ1-6; TRBD1 matches 7 bases. Germline values: CDR1 LNHDA, CDR2 SQIVND (reference sequence). The CDR3 spans 12 residues. The ends lost 1 base at V and 16 bases at J; junction bases unmatched: 4. The CDR3 spells CASSIGMTGLHF. The CDR3 nucleotides are TGTGCCAGTAGTATAGGAATGACAGGGCTCCACTTT.

The chain carries TRBV5-1 and TRBJ1-2; 7 nucleotides align to TRBD1. V trimming: 4 bases; J trimming: 2 bases; junction bases outside the gene matches: 5. The CDR3 totals 14 residues. Germline CDR1 is SGHRS and CDR2 is YFSETQ. The DNA of the CDR3 is TGCGCCAGCAGCCGCGACAGGGCCAACTATGGCTACACCTTC. It codes for CASSRDRANYGYTF.

The chain is built from TRBV4-3 and TRBJ1-1; possibly TRBD1 for D (6 bases). Germline V gene data show CDR1 as LGHNA and CDR2 as YSLEER. The CDR3 extends over 14 amino acids. V lost 4 bases to trimming and J lost 5 bases, with 14 bases between them. The DNA for the CDR3 is TGCGCCAGCAGCCGGACTTCCAGGGGTACTGAAGCTTTCTTT. Amino acid sequence: CASSRTSRGTEAFF.